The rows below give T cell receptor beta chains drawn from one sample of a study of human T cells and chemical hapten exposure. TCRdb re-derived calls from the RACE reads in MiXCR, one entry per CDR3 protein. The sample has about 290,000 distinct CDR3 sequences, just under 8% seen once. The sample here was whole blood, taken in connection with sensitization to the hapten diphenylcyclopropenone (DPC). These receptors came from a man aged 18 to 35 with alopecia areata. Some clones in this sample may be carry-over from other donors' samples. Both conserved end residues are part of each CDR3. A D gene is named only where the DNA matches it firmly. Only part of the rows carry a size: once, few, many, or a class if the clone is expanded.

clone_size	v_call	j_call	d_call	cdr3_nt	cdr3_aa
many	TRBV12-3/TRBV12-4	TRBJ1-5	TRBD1	TGTGCCAGCAGTCCTAGACAGGGAGGCAATCAGCCCCAGCATTTT	CASSPRQGGNQPQHF
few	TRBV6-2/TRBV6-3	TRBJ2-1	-	TGTGCCAGCAGTTACGTGGCGGGGCTCTACAATGAGCAGTTCTTC	CASSYVAGLYNEQFF
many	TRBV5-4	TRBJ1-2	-	TGTGCCAGCAGCTTGGGGTTGACAGGAAACTATGGCTACACCTTC	CASSLGLTGNYGYTF
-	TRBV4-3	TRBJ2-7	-	TGCGCCAGCAGCCAAGAGCAGGGGGGACTCTACGAGCAGTACTTC	CASSQEQGGLYEQYF
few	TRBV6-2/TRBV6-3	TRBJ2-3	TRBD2	TGTGCCAGCAGCCCCGAACTAGCGGGGCTGACAGATACGCAGTATTTT	CASSPELAGLTDTQYF
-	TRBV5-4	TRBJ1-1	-	TGTGCCAGCAGCTTAGGTAGAAACAGCCTAAACACTGAAGCTTTCTTT	CASSLGRNSLNTEAFF
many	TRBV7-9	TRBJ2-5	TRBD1	TGTGCCAGCTTGGGCACAGGGGGTCATGGTCCGGCCCAGTACTTC	CASLGTGGHGPAQYF
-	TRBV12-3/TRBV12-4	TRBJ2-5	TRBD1	TGTGCCAGCAGTTTAGCGGGCAGGGGGCTTGGAGAGACCCAGTACTTC	CASSLAGRGLGETQYF
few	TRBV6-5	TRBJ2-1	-	TGTGCCAGCAGTAGGGGCGGGGGCGAGCAGTTCTTC	CASSRGGGEQFF
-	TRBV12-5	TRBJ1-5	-	TGTGCTAGTGGTTTGGTAGCCGGTGGGCCCCAGCATTTT	CASGLVAGGPQHF
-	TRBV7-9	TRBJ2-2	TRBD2	TGTGCCAGCAGCTTAAACCTAGCGGGCGTCCCCGGGGAGCTGTTTTTT	CASSLNLAGVPGELFF
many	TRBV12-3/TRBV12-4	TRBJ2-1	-	TGTGCCAGCAGCTTATCGGACCCCGGGTACGGTGAGCAGTTCTTC	CASSLSDPGYGEQFF
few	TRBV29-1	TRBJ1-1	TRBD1	TGCAGCGTTGAAGGGGCAGGGGGGATCACTGAAGCTTTCTTT	CSVEGAGGITEAFF
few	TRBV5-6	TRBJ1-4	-	TGTGCCAGCAGCCCCCGGACGATAGAAAAACTGTTTTTT	CASSPRTIEKLFF
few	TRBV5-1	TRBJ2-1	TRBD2	TGCGCCAGCAGCTCGCACCCCATAGCGGGGGGGCTTAATGAGCAGTTCTTC	CASSSHPIAGGLNEQFF
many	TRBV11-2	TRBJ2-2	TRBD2	TGTGCCAGCAGCTTCTTGCTTCTAAGCGGGGACACCGGGGAGCTGTTTTTT	CASSFLLLSGDTGELFF
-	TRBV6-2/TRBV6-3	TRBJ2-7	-	TGTGCCAGCAGTTACTCCCTGCTGACCGAGCAGTACTTC	CASSYSLLTEQYF
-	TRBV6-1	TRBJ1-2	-	TGTGCCAGCAGTGAATTGGGACAAGCTAACTATGGCTACACCTTC	CASSELGQANYGYTF
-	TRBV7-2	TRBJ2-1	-	TGTGCCAGCAGCAGTCCTCTTGGTGGGGAATCGCGGAATGAGCAGTTCTTC	CASSSPLGGESRNEQFF
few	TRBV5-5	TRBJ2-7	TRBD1	TGTGCCAGCAGCTTGGCCAGGGGACAGGGTGGGTACTTC	CASSLARGQGGYF
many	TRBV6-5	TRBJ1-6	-	TGTGCCAGCAGTTACTCGGCCGCAAGGCGCCCTTATAATTCACCCCTCCACTTT	CASSYSAARRPYNSPLHF
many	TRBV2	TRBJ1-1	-	TGTGCCAGCGGCCGGCCAGCTTTCTTT	CASGRPAFF
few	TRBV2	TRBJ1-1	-	TGTGCCAGCAGTGAAAGCCAGGGGAATTTTCCTGAAGCTTTCTTT	CASSESQGNFPEAFF
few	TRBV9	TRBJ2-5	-	TGTGCCAGCAGCGTAGCACCCGGACCACTCCAAGAGACCCAGTACTTC	CASSVAPGPLQETQYF
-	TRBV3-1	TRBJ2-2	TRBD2	TGTGCCAGCAGCCAAGATCGGCGGGGGAGAACCGGGGAGCTGTTTTTT	CASSQDRRGRTGELFF
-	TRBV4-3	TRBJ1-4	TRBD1	TGCGCCAGCAGCCAAGTGACAGGGGGTGAAAAACTGTTTTTT	CASSQVTGGEKLFF
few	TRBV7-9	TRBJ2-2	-	TGTGCCAGCAGCTGGACCCCCCGCGCCGGGGAGCTGTTTTTT	CASSWTPRAGELFF
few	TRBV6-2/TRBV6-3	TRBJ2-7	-	TGTGCCAGCAGTTACTCGATGAACAGAAAATACGAGCAGTACTTC	CASSYSMNRKYEQYF
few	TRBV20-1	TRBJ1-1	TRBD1	TGCAGTGCCAGACAGGGGGGCGAGACTGAAGCTTTCTTT	CSARQGGETEAFF
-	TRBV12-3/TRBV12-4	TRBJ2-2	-	TGTGCCGACACAAAACAGGGTGACGGGGAGCTGTTTTTT	CADTKQGDGELFF
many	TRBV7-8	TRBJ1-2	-	TGTGCCAGCAGCTTAGCGTCAGGGGAAGACTATGGCTACACCTTC	CASSLASGEDYGYTF
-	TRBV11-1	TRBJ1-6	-	TGTGCCAGCAGCTTTACAGCCAATTCACCCCTCCACTTT	CASSFTANSPLHF
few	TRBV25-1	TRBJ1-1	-	TGTGCCAGCAGTTTTGCCGGCAGGGTGGACACTGAAGCTTTCTTT	CASSFAGRVDTEAFF
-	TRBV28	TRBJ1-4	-	TGTGCCAGCAGTTTCCTGACCAGTCTCACCTTTGAAAAACTGTTTTTT	CASSFLTSLTFEKLFF
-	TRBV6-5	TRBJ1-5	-	TGTGCCAGCAGTTACGGGTCAGCCCAGCCCCAGCATTTT	CASSYGSAQPQHF
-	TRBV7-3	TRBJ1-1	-	TGTGCCAGTCGAGGGGCCGGCGGCACTGAAGCTTTCTTT	CASRGAGGTEAFF
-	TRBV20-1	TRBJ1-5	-	TGCAGTGTTGATTGGGGTTATTCTCAGCCCCAGCATTTT	CSVDWGYSQPQHF
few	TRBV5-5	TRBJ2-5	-	TGTGCCAGCAGCTTGGACACAGAGACCCAGTACTTC	CASSLDTETQYF
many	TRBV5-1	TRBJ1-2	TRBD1	TGCGCCAGCAGCATTGGACAGGAATACTATGGCTACACCTTC	CASSIGQEYYGYTF
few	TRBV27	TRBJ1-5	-	TGTGCCAGCAGCCCTGACAGAGCTCCTAGCAATCAGCCCCAGCATTTT	CASSPDRAPSNQPQHF
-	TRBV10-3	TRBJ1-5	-	TGTGCCACTGCGGGAGAAGACAATCAGCCCCAGCATTTT	CATAGEDNQPQHF